The clone carrying this T cell receptor beta chain has only a few counts. Its antigen is undetermined. The data originate from a study of beta chain features in type 1 diabetes. Germline CDR1 SGHAT, CDR2 FQDESV (reference sequence). V shed 6 bases and J 8 bases; nucleotides not matched to a gene: 20. The CDR3 covers 18 residues. Overall study findings and caveats: Reduced insertions and increased deletions marked VDJ junctions in type 1 diabetes patients. Shorter TCRB CDR3s, moderately but significantly so, marked every one of the four CD4+ subsets in Type 1 diabetes patients.

About 120 mL of blood, on average, came from one heparinised draw per donor. The sequenced template was cDNA made from the entire isolated RNA. Here immunoSEQ multiplex PCR was the method, and the copy in TCRdb shows in-frame clones only, minus some. The data show about 160,000 clones, approximately 8.4% seen once. The TCR originated in a woman aged 18-35 years in good health. The rearrangement links TRBV11-1 to TRBJ2-1; 9 nucleotides line up with TRBD1. Sequenced: central memory CD4+ T cells from blood. The CDR3 DNA reads as TGTGCCAGCAGGTTCGTGAGGACAGGGGAGTCGGGTGTCGATGAGCAGTTCTTC. It yields the protein CASRFVRTGESGVDEQFF.